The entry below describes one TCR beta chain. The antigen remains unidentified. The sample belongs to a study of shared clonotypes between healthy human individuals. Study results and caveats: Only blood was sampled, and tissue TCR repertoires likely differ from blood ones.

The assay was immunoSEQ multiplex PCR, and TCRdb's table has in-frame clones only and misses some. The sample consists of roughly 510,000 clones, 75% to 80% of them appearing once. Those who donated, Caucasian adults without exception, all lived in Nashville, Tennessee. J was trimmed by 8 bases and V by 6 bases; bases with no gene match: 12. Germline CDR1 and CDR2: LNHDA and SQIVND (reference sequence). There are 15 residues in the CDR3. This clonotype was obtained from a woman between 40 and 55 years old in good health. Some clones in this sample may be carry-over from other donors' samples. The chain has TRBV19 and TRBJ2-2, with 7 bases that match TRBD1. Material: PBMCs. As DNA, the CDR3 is TGTGCCAGTAGCCGAGGGGACAGAGGGGCGGGGGAGCTGTTTTTT. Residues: CASSRGDRGAGELFF.